What follows describes a single T cell receptor (beta chain). As yet, its antigen is unknown. This sample was taken from a study of Ad26.COV2.S vaccination and SARS-CoV-2 variants. The repertoire was sequenced with immunoSEQ multiplex PCR; TCRdb's copy has only in-frame clones and lacks some. The sample includes over 100,000 clones, over 60% of them seen just once. Findings and caveats of the study: Recipients of either vaccine or placebo displayed similar breadth of non-spike TCRs. Vaccine recipients surpassed placebo recipients in spike-specific TCR breadth. Analyses of TCR breadth and depth may have underestimated total T cell responses. Substantial breadth was reportedly displayed by spike-specific CD8+ and CD4+ T cell responses after vaccination.

The germline V gene has CDR1 SNHLY and CDR2 FYNNEI. The CDR3 extends over 15 amino acids. The V and J ends lost 3 bases and 3 bases respectively, with 11 bases between them. The sequence came from a human donor who had recovered from COVID-19. The rearrangement joins TRBV2 to TRBJ1-4; D is perhaps TRBD1 (6 bases). This sample comprised peripheral blood, obtained after recovery from COVID-19. The CDR3 nucleotides read TGTGCCAGCAGTGACAGGGGAGAGGCTAATGAAAAACTGTTTTTT. This codes for CASSDRGEANEKLFF.